This is a list of T cell receptor beta chains from one sample in a study of blood T cell repertoires in COVID-19. Clones were read by immunoSEQ multiplex PCR, and TCRdb kept only the in-frame ones, dropping some. The sample records some 130,000 clones, roughly 90% being singletons. The sample consisted of peripheral blood. Receptor source: a middle-aged man with active COVID-19. Each CDR3 is given with its conserved first and last residue. Each record gives: V gene, CDR3 length, clone size, CDR3 protein. Clone size is given for some rows only: seen once, a few or many times, or a class if the clone is expanded.

V: TRBV9; length: 16; size: .; CDR3: CASSPLGGADTGELFF
V: TRBV9; length: 14; size: .; CDR3: CASSVGQGGEKLFF
V: TRBV6-5; length: 13; size: .; CDR3: CASSSQGHSPLHF
V: TRBV5-1; length: 15; size: .; CDR3: CASSGTSGRAVGEFF
V: TRBV9; length: 18; size: once; CDR3: CASSVASGTSGNTGELFF
V: TRBV5-1; length: 19; size: .; CDR3: CASSLGTSGVPGSYNEQFF
V: TRBV6-6; length: 12; size: .; CDR3: CASSRRDTEAFF
V: TRBV5-4; length: 14; size: once; CDR3: CASTPTEKNTEAFF
V: TRBV7-2; length: 14; size: once; CDR3: CASSPNRDNYGYTF
V: TRBV7-9; length: 16; size: .; CDR3: CASSNLDRVRSTEAFF
V: TRBV19; length: 17; size: .; CDR3: CASSRDRGAKGANVLTF
V: TRBV3-1/TRBV3-2; length: 16; size: few; CDR3: CASSLAGSGRTDTQYF
V: TRBV5-1; length: 16; size: .; CDR3: CASSWGAGGPEDTQYF
V: TRBV7-9; length: 13; size: few; CDR3: CASRSGQGYGYTF
V: TRBV11-2; length: 15; size: .; CDR3: CASSPSGTGNSPLHF
V: TRBV18; length: 14; size: .; CDR3: CASSPAGSGNTIYF
V: TRBV7-2; length: 18; size: .; CDR3: CASSLARMWRGSQETQYF
V: TRBV6-5; length: 15; size: .; CDR3: CASVLAGGSTDTQYF
V: TRBV30; length: 12; size: .; CDR3: CAWSLTGGRAFF
V: TRBV5-1; length: 16; size: .; CDR3: CASSLGGTAGQETQYF
V: TRBV5-1; length: 14; size: .; CDR3: CASKRDTKANEQFF
V: TRBV12-3/TRBV12-4; length: 13; size: .; CDR3: CASSFGLVETQYF
V: TRBV6-2/TRBV6-3; length: 16; size: few; CDR3: CASSPLDRGQGNEQFF
V: TRBV9; length: 16; size: .; CDR3: CASSSLTGVNGNTIYF
V: TRBV5-1; length: 14; size: .; CDR3: CASSYPPRTDTQYF
V: TRBV30; length: 19; size: .; CDR3: CACPLGSGGFPGSYNEQFF
V: TRBV4-2; length: 14; size: .; CDR3: CASSQGSAGYGYTF
V: TRBV3-1/TRBV3-2; length: 15; size: .; CDR3: CASSQDPGSNTEAFF
V: TRBV3-1/TRBV3-2; length: 14; size: .; CDR3: CASTQGARNTEAFF
V: TRBV18; length: 16; size: .; CDR3: CASSLGQGTTNEKLFF
V: TRBV18; length: 14; size: .; CDR3: CASSKDRGPAEAFF
V: TRBV19; length: 13; size: .; CDR3: CASRLTYNSPLHF
V: TRBV4-2; length: 18; size: few; CDR3: CASSQDPLAGALYNEQFF
V: TRBV2; length: 14; size: .; CDR3: CASSGRQPVYGYTF
V: TRBV20-1; length: 14; size: once; CDR3: CSASLGQQNYGYTF
V: TRBV5-1; length: 17; size: once; CDR3: CASSFVLPRGNTGELFF
V: TRBV27; length: 16; size: .; CDR3: CASSLHTLEEYNEQFF
V: TRBV6-5; length: 15; size: .; CDR3: CASGRLAGRTDTQYF
V: TRBV5-5; length: 15; size: once; CDR3: CASSLQSGSMETQYF
V: TRBV7-2; length: 19; size: few; CDR3: CASSLVGLARSSGANVLTF
V: TRBV6-5; length: 14; size: .; CDR3: CASILGGFTDTQYF
V: TRBV6-5; length: 15; size: .; CDR3: CASSSTGANTNEQFF
V: TRBV5-4; length: 16; size: .; CDR3: CASSLAAGSIGETQYF
V: TRBV2; length: 12; size: .; CDR3: CASSERQGKLFF
V: TRBV5-5; length: 15; size: .; CDR3: CASSATASGANVLTF
V: TRBV5-4; length: 14; size: .; CDR3: CASSLKRGNTEAFF
V: TRBV9; length: 13; size: .; CDR3: CASSADRGREQYF
V: TRBV19; length: 16; size: .; CDR3: CASSTMDTFSGNTIYF
V: TRBV14; length: 17; size: .; CDR3: CASSQSRDRVHNYGYTF
V: TRBV6-5; length: 16; size: .; CDR3: CASSYSPGTTTYEQYF
V: TRBV7-2; length: 18; size: .; CDR3: CASSFLVSGVGGNQPQHF
V: TRBV12-3/TRBV12-4; length: 12; size: few; CDR3: CASSLGVQPQHF
V: TRBV27; length: 15; size: .; CDR3: CASSPYRQGVAEAFF
V: TRBV27; length: 13; size: .; CDR3: CASSFDRGQPQHF
V: TRBV27; length: 15; size: .; CDR3: CASSLIGRGRFEAFF